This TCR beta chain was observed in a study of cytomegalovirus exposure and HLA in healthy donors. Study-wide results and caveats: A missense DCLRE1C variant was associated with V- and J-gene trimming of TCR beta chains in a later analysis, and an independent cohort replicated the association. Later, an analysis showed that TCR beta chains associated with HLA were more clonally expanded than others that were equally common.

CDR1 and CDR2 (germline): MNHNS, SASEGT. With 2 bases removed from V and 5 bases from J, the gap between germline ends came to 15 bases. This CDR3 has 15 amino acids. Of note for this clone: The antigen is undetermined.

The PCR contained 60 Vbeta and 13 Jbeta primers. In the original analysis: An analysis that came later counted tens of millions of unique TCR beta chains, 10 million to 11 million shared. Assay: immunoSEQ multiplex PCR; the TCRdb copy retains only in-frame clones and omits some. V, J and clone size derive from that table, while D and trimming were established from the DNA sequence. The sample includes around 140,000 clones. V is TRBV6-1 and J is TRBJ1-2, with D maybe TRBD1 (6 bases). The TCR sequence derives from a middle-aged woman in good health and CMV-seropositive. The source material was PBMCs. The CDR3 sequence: CASSEQPGQPYGYTF. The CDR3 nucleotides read TGTGCCAGCAGTGAACAACCCGGACAGCCTTATGGCTACACCTTC.